This passage covers 6 T cell receptor beta chains from one sample sequenced in a study of blood T cell repertoires in COVID-19. Sequencing used immunoSEQ multiplex PCR; TCRdb keeps in-frame clones, though not all of them. The repertoire holds approximately 200,000 clones, over 75% seen once, with about 5% in the top ten. What was sequenced was peripheral blood. The origin of the receptors is a human donor in a cohort sampled during active COVID-19.

This clone has only one observation. The gene calls are TRBV19 and TRBJ2-5; 7 bases align to TRBD2. Trimming took 5 bases from V and 5 from J; bases not matched to a gene: 11. The CDR3 sequence is 15 residues long. Germline CDR1 LNHDA, CDR2 SQIVND (reference sequence). The CDR3 DNA follows: TGTGCCAGTAGTCAGGGCGGGAGCATCATTGAGACCCAGTACTTC. It codes for CASSQGGSIIETQYF.

J is TRBJ2-7 and V is TRBV9, with no clear D. Trimming removed 1 base from V and 9 bases from J, with 23 bases in between. The CDR3 length is 16 residues. Germline loops: CDR1 SGDLS, CDR2 YYNGEE. CDR3 bases: TGTGCCAGCAGCGTATCCACGGGTGCGGCCCGTTTTCCGCAGTACTTC. This gives the protein CASSVSTGAARFPQYF.

V usage is TRBV9 and J usage is TRBJ2-5; TRBD2 aligns across 7 bases. Germline-derived CDR1 and CDR2 are SGDLS and YYNGEE. CDR3 length equals 13 residues. V was pared by 0 bases and J by 4 bases, with 0 bases of the junction left unmatched. The CDR3 DNA sequence: TGTGCCAGCAGCGTAGTAGCGGGAGAGACCCAGTACTTC. This sequence encodes CASSVVAGETQYF.

V is TRBV5-6 and J is TRBJ2-3; 8 positions match TRBD2. With V trimmed by 2 bases and J by 3 bases, 11 bases remained unmatched. The CDR3 consists of 17 residues. Germline CDR1 reads SGHDT; CDR2 reads YYEEEE. In nucleotides, the CDR3 is TGTGCCAGCAGCTTTCGAAGGAGCGGGAGTATTACAGATACGCAGTATTTT. Translation gives CASSFRRSGSITDTQYF.

The rearrangement uses TRBV27 and TRBJ2-7, with D perhaps matching TRBD1 (5 bases). Between the trimmed V and J ends, which lost 1 base and 0 bases, there was a span of 13 bases. The CDR3 consists of 16 residues. Germline V gives CDR1 MNHEY, CDR2 SMNVEV (reference sequence). The CDR3 is CASSLLVTGPSYEQYF. Written as DNA, the CDR3 is TGTGCCAGCAGTTTATTAGTCACAGGACCCTCCTACGAGCAGTACTTC.

Only a few counts were recorded for this clone. V usage is TRBV27 and J usage is TRBJ2-1; 9 bases are shared with TRBD2. With V trimmed by 3 bases and J by 6 bases, 9 bases remained unmatched. Germline loops: CDR1 MNHEY, CDR2 SMNVEV (reference sequence). This CDR3 spans 16 amino acids. CDR3 nucleotides: TGTGCCAGCAGTTTCGCCGGACTAGCGCGCTTCAATGAGCAGTTCTTC. The encoded protein is CASSFAGLARFNEQFF.